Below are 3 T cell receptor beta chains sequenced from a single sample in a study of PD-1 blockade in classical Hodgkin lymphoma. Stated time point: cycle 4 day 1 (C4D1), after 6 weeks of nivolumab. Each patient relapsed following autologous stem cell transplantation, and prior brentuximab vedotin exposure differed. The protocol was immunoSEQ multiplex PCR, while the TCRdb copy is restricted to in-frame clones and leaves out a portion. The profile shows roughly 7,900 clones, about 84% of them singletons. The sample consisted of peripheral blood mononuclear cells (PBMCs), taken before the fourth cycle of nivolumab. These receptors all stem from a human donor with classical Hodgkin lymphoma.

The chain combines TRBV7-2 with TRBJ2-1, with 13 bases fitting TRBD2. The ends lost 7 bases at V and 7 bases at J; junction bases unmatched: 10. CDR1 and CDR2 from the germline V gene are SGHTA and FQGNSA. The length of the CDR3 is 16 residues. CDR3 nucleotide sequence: TGTGCCAGCACCCCCGGTAGGACTAGCGGGAGAAATGAGCAGTTCTTC. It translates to CASTPGRTSGRNEQFF.

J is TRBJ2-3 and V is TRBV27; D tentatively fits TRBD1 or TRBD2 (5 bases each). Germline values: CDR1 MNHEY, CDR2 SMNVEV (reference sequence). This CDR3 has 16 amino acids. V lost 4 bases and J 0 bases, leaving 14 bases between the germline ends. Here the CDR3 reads CASSSWDGSSTDTQYF. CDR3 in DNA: TGTGCCAGCAGTTCATGGGACGGGTCTAGCACAGATACGCAGTATTTT.

In DNA, the CDR3 is TGTGCCAGCAGTGAAGAGGGCAGACAGTACTTC. The encoded protein is CASSEEGRQYF. This chain links TRBV2 with TRBJ2-4; D ambiguous. The CDR3 has 11 residues. V lost 1 base and J 13 bases, leaving 8 bases between the germline ends. Germline CDR1 and CDR2: SNHLY and FYNNEI.